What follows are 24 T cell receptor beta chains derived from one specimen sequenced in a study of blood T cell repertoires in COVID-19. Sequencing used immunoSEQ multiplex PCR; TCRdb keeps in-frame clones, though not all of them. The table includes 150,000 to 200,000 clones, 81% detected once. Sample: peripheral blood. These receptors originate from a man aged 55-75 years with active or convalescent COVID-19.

CDR3 bases: TGTGCCAGCAGCTTTTCGGGACAGGGAGTTAATGGCTACACCTTC. Translated, it gives CASSFSGQGVNGYTF. The V gene is TRBV7-9, the J gene TRBJ1-2; 9 bases match TRBD1. Germline V gene sequence: CDR1 SEHNR, CDR2 FQNEAQ (reference sequence). With V trimmed by 3 bases and J by 6 bases, 8 bases remained unmatched. The CDR3 sequence is 15 residues long.

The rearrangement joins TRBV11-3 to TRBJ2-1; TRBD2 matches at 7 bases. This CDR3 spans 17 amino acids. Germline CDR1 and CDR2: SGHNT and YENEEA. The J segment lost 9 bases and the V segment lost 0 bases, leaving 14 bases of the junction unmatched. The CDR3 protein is CASSLDSLEGGRSEQFF. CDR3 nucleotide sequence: TGTGCCAGCAGCTTAGATTCCCTAGAGGGAGGGCGGTCTGAGCAGTTCTTC.

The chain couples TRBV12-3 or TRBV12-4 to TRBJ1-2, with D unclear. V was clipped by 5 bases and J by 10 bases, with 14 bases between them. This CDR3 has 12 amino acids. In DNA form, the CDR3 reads TGTGCCAGCAGTAATAAGATCGGTAACTACACCTTC. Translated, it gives CASSNKIGNYTF.

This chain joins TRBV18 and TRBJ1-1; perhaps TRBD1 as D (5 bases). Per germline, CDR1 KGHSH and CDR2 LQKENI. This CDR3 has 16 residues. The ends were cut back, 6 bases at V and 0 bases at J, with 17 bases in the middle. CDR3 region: CASSLGRGLMNTEAFF. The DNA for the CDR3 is TGTGCCAGCTCTCTTGGACGGGGACTCATGAACACTGAAGCTTTCTTT.

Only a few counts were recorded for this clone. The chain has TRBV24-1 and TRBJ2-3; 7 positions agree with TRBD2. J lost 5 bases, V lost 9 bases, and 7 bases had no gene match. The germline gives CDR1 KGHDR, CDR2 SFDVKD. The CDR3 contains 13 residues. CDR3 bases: TGTGCCACCGGGAGGGCAGGGCGAGATACGCAGTATTTT. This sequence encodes CATGRAGRDTQYF.

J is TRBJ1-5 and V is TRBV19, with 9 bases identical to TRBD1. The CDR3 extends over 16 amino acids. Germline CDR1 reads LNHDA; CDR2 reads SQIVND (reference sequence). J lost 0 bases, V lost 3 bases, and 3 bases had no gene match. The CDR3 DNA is TGTGCCAGTAGTATTGGGACAGGGCGTAGCAATCAGCCCCAGCATTTT. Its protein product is CASSIGTGRSNQPQHF.

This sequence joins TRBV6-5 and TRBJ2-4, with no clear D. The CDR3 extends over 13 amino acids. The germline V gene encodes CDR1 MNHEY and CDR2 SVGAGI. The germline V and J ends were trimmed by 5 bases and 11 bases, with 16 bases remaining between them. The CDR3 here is CASSPGSRLVQYF. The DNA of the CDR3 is TGTGCCAGCAGTCCCGGGTCCCGCCTCGTTCAGTACTTC.

CDR3 nucleotides: TGTGCCAGCACGGGGACAGGGCTAGCGGGGGGCAGCCACGAGCAGTACTTC. This sequence encodes CASTGTGLAGGSHEQYF. The gene calls are TRBV7-9 and TRBJ2-7; 11 bases are a match to TRBD2. The CDR3 length is 17 residues. From germline, CDR1 is SEHNR and CDR2 FQNEAQ (reference sequence). V trimming: 7 bases; J trimming: 5 bases; junction bases outside the gene matches: 16.

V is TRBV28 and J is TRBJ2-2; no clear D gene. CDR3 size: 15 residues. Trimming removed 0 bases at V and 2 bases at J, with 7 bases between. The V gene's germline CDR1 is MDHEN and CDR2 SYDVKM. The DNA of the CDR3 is TGTGCCAGCAGTTTATGGCAGATTAACACCGGGGAGCTGTTTTTT. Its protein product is CASSLWQINTGELFF.

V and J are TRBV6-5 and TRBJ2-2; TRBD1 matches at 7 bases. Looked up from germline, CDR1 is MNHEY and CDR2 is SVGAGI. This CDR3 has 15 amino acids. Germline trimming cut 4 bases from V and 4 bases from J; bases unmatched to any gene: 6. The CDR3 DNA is TGTGCCAGCAGTTCGCGACAGGGAAGCACCGGGGAGCTGTTTTTT. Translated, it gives CASSSRQGSTGELFF.

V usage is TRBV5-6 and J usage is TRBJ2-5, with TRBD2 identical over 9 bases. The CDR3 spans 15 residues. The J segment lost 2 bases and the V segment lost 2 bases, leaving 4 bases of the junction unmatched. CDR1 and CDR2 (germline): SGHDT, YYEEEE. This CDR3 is CASSFGLAGQETQYF. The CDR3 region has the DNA TGTGCCAGCAGCTTCGGTCTAGCGGGACAAGAGACCCAGTACTTC.

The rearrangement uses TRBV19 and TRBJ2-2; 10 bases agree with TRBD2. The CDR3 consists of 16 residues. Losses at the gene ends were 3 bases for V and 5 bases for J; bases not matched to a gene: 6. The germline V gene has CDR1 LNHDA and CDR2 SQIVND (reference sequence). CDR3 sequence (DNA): TGTGCCAGTAGTATTGGCACTAGCGGGGTTACCGGGGAGCTGTTTTTT. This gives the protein CASSIGTSGVTGELFF.

CDR3 in amino acids: CASSFAGGRGYTF. DNA for the CDR3: TGTGCCAGCAGCTTTGCGGGGGGCCGTGGCTACACCTTC. V and J are TRBV5-6 and TRBJ1-2, with TRBD1 as a possible D gene (6 bases). Trimming removed 2 bases at V and 7 bases at J, with 12 bases between. The CDR3 runs to 13 residues. Germline V gene sequence: CDR1 SGHDT, CDR2 YYEEEE.

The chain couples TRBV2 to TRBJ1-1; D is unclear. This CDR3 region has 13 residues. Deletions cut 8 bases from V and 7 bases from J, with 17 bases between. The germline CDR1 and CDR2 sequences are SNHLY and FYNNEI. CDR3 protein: CASSRGQTIEAFF. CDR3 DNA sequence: TGTGCCAGCTCAAGAGGCCAAACAATTGAAGCTTTCTTT. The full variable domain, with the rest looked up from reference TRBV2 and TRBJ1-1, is EPEVTQTPSHQVTQMGQEVILRCVPISNHLYFYWYRQILGQKVEFLVSFYNNEISEKSEIFDDQFSVERPDGSNFTLKIRSTKLEDSAMYFCASSRGQTIEAFFGQGTRLTVV.

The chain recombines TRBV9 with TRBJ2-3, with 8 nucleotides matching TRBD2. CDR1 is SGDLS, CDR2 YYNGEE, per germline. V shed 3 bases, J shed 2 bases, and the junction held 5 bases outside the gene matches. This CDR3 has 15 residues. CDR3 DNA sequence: TGTGCCAGCAGCGGCGGACTAGCTTACACAGATACGCAGTATTTT. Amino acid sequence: CASSGGLAYTDTQYF.

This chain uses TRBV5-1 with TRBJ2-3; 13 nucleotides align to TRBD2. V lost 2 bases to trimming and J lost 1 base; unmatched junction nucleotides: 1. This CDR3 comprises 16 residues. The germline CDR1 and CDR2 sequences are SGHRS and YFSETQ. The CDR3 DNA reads TGCGCCAGCAGCTTAGGGACTAGCGGGGGCACAGATACGCAGTATTTT. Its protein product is CASSLGTSGGTDTQYF.

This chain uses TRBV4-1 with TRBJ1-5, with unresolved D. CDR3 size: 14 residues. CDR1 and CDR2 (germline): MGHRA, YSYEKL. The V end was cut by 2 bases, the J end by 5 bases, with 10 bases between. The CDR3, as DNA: TGCGCCAGCAGCCAACCGGGGAGGCATCAGCCCCAGCATTTT. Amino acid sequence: CASSQPGRHQPQHF.

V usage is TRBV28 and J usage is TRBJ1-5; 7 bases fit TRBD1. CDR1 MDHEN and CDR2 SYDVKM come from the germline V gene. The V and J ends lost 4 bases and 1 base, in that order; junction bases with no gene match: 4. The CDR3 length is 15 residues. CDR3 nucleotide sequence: TGTGCCAGCAGTTACAGGGGTTCCAGCAATCAGCCCCAGCATTTT. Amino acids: CASSYRGSSNQPQHF.

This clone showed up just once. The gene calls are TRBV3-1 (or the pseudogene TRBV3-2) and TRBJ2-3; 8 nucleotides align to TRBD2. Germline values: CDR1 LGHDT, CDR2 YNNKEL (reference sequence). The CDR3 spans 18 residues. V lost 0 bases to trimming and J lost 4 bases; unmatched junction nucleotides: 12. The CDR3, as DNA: TGTGCCAGCAGCCAAGATTGGGCATCGAGCGGGGGAGCAGATACGCAGTATTTT. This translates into CASSQDWASSGGADTQYF.

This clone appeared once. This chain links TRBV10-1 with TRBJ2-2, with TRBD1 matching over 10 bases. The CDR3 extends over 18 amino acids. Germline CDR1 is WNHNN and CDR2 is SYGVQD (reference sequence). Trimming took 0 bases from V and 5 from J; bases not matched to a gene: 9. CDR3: CASSESYRDRGRTGELFF. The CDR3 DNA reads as TGCGCCAGCAGTGAGTCCTACCGGGACAGGGGTCGAACCGGGGAGCTGTTTTTT.

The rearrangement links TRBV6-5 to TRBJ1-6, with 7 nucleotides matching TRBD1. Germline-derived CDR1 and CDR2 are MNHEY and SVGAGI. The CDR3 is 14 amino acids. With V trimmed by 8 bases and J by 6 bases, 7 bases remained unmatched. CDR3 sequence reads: CASGRQGGNSPLHF. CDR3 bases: TGTGCCAGCGGGAGACAGGGAGGTAATTCACCCCTCCACTTT.

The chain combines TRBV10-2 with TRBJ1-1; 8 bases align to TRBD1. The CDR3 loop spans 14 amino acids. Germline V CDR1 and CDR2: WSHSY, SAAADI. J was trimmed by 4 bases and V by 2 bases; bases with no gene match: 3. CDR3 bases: TGCGCCAGCAGTGAGACAGGGGGTCGCACTGAAGCTTTCTTT. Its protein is CASSETGGRTEAFF.

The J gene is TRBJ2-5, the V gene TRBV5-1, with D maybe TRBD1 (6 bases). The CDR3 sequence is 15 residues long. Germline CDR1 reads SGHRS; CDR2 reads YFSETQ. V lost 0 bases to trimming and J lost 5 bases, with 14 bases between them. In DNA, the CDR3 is TGCGCCAGCAGCTTGGCCCTGTCCCAGGGGGAGACCCAGTACTTC. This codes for CASSLALSQGETQYF.

The CDR3 nucleotides are TGTGCCAGCAGCCATACTGCGGGGGGCTACGAGCAGTACTTC. It codes for CASSHTAGGYEQYF. V gene TRBV7-6 combines with J gene TRBJ2-7; 8 bases map to TRBD2. The V and J ends lost 5 bases and 3 bases, in that order; junction bases with no gene match: 6. The CDR3 is made up of 14 amino acids. Germline loops: CDR1 SGHVS, CDR2 FNYEAQ.